This TCR beta chain was obtained from a study of Graves' ophthalmopathy and Graves' hyperthyroidism. Study-wide context: Stable hyperthyroid donors showed no ophthalmopathy during 18 months follow-up. Study-level findings and limits: The blood repertoire also included most expanded thyroid clonotypes above 0.001 frequency.

Of note for this clonotype: What it binds is not known.

Beta-chain TCR CDR3 regions were amplified from RNA transcripts. The authors performed first-round RT-PCR with HTBI primers and then a second-round multiplex PCR. Each CDR3 protein gets one entry after TCRdb re-called the multiplex PCR reads with MiXCR. The sample shows 450,000 to 600,000 distinct CDR3 sequences, about two fifths of them seen only once. From germline, CDR1 is MNHNS and CDR2 SASEGT. With 8 bases removed from V and 0 bases from J, the gap between germline ends came to 19 bases. The CDR3 contains 16 residues. This TCR was sampled from an adult man with Graves' hyperthyroidism. The chain couples TRBV6-1 to TRBJ1-2; D remains unclear. The sequenced material came from peripheral blood or thyroid tissue (not recorded which). The CDR3 DNA reads TGTGCCAGCTGTGTCAGCGGCCGTGCCGCTAACTATGGCTACACCTTC. Translating gives CASCVSGRAANYGYTF.